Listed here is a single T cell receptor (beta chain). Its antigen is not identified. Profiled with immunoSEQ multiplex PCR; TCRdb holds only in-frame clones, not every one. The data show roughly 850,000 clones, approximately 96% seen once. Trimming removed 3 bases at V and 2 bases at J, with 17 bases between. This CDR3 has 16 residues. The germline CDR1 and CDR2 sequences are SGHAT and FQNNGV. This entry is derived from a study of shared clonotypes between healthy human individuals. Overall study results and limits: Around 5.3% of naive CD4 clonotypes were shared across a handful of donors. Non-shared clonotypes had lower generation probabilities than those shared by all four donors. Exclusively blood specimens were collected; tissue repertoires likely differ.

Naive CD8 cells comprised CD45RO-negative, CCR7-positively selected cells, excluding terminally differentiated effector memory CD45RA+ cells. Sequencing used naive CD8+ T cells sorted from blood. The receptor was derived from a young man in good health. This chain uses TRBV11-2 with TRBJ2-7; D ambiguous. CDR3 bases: TGTGCCAGCAGCTTGCCCTTGATCGCTACACCCTACGAGCAGTACTTC. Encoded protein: CASSLPLIATPYEQYF.